Listed below are T cell receptor beta chains from one sample, sequenced in a study of cytomegalovirus exposure and HLA in healthy donors. Profiling relied on immunoSEQ multiplex PCR, and the TCRdb table lists in-frame clones only, not all of them. The sample contains fewer than 90,000 clones, about three quarters of which appear only once. Sequencing input: PBMCs. Receptors were obtained from a male donor in good health and CMV-seropositive. The CDR3 runs from the conserved cysteine through the conserved F or W. The order of the fields is V gene, clone size, J gene, D gene, CDR3 protein, CDR3 DNA. D genes are given only for firm matches. A row's size may be missing; if present it is once, few, many or a size class.

v_gene: TRBV6-5; abundance: .; j_gene: TRBJ2-2; d_gene: TRBD1; CDR3aa: CASYRGRANTGELFF; CDR3nt: TGTGCCAGCTATAGGGGGCGGGCGAACACCGGGGAGCTGTTTTTT
v_gene: TRBV27; abundance: once; j_gene: TRBJ2-2; d_gene: .; CDR3aa: CASSFDRLSANTGELFF; CDR3nt: TGTGCCAGCAGTTTCGACCGACTATCCGCGAACACCGGGGAGCTGTTTTTT
v_gene: TRBV7-3; abundance: .; j_gene: TRBJ2-1; d_gene: .; CDR3aa: CASSLQGAGYNEQFF; CDR3nt: TGTGCCAGCAGCTTACAAGGCGCGGGATACAATGAGCAGTTCTTC
v_gene: TRBV6-6; abundance: .; j_gene: TRBJ2-3; d_gene: .; CDR3aa: CASSRVTDTQYF; CDR3nt: TGTGCCAGCAGCAGGGTAACAGATACGCAGTATTTT
v_gene: TRBV29-1; abundance: few; j_gene: TRBJ2-3; d_gene: TRBD2; CDR3aa: CSVLAGVSTDTQYF; CDR3nt: TGCAGCGTGCTAGCGGGAGTCAGCACAGATACGCAGTATTTT
v_gene: TRBV30; abundance: .; j_gene: TRBJ1-5; d_gene: TRBD1; CDR3aa: CAWIRQGPQPQHF; CDR3nt: TGTGCCTGGATCCGACAGGGACCCCAGCCCCAGCATTTT
v_gene: TRBV7-3; abundance: once; j_gene: TRBJ2-7; d_gene: .; CDR3aa: CASSLSSSYEQYF; CDR3nt: TGTGCCAGCAGCCTTTCGAGCTCCTACGAGCAGTACTTC
v_gene: TRBV4-3; abundance: .; j_gene: TRBJ2-6; d_gene: TRBD1; CDR3aa: CASSHTGQGSGANVLTF; CDR3nt: TGCGCCAGCAGCCATACGGGACAGGGGTCTGGGGCCAACGTCCTGACTTTC
v_gene: TRBV28; abundance: .; j_gene: TRBJ2-1; d_gene: .; CDR3aa: CASSRTENEQFF; CDR3nt: TGTGCCAGCAGTCGGACAGAAAATGAGCAGTTCTTC
v_gene: TRBV5-4; abundance: once; j_gene: TRBJ2-7; d_gene: TRBD2; CDR3aa: CASSPPGLATYEQYF; CDR3nt: TGTGCCAGCAGCCCACCGGGACTAGCGACCTACGAGCAGTACTTC
v_gene: TRBV7-6; abundance: .; j_gene: TRBJ1-4; d_gene: .; CDR3aa: CASSLAAAGWTNEKLFF; CDR3nt: TGTGCCAGCAGCTTAGCGGCGGCGGGGTGGACTAATGAAAAACTGTTTTTT
v_gene: TRBV5-1; abundance: .; j_gene: TRBJ1-2; d_gene: TRBD1; CDR3aa: CASSGQTGTGARGYTF; CDR3nt: TGCGCCAGCAGCGGACAGACAGGGACAGGGGCACGGGGCTACACCTTC
v_gene: TRBV21-1; abundance: .; j_gene: TRBJ2-7; d_gene: .; CDR3aa: CASSKDYYEQYF; CDR3nt: TGTGCCAGCAGCAAGGACTACTACGAGCAGTACTTC
v_gene: TRBV30; abundance: .; j_gene: TRBJ2-7; d_gene: TRBD2; CDR3aa: CAWSWGAGDRPYEQYF; CDR3nt: TGTGCCTGGAGTTGGGGTGCGGGAGACAGACCCTACGAGCAGTACTTC
v_gene: TRBV6-6; abundance: once; j_gene: TRBJ2-7; d_gene: .; CDR3aa: CASSPGDEQYF; CDR3nt: TGTGCCAGCAGCCCGGGGGACGAGCAGTACTTC
v_gene: TRBV28; abundance: .; j_gene: TRBJ2-7; d_gene: .; CDR3aa: CASSFWAPEQYF; CDR3nt: TGTGCCAGCAGTTTCTGGGCGCCCGAGCAGTACTTC
v_gene: TRBV6-5; abundance: .; j_gene: TRBJ1-2; d_gene: .; CDR3aa: CASSYSRGSRDYGYTF; CDR3nt: TGTGCCAGCAGTTACTCGCGGGGGTCGAGGGACTATGGCTACACCTTC
v_gene: TRBV27; abundance: .; j_gene: TRBJ1-2; d_gene: TRBD1; CDR3aa: CASSPDRGYGYTF; CDR3nt: TGTGCCAGCAGTCCTGACAGGGGCTATGGCTACACCTTC
v_gene: TRBV6-4; abundance: .; j_gene: TRBJ2-3; d_gene: TRBD1; CDR3aa: CASSAGGSTDTQYF; CDR3nt: TGTGCCAGCAGTGCAGGGGGCTCCACAGATACGCAGTATTTT
v_gene: TRBV2; abundance: .; j_gene: TRBJ2-7; d_gene: TRBD1; CDR3aa: CASSQQGAHEQYF; CDR3nt: TGTGCCAGCAGTCAACAGGGGGCCCACGAGCAGTACTTC
v_gene: TRBV28; abundance: many; j_gene: TRBJ2-1; d_gene: TRBD2; CDR3aa: CASSSRGGRFPWAQFF; CDR3nt: TGTGCCAGCAGTTCGAGGGGCGGGAGGTTCCCCTGGGCACAGTTCTTC
v_gene: TRBV6-1; abundance: .; j_gene: TRBJ1-4; d_gene: TRBD1; CDR3aa: CASSQGQGTEKLFF; CDR3nt: TGTGCCAGCAGCCAGGGACAGGGGACTGAAAAACTGTTTTTT
v_gene: TRBV10-3; abundance: few; j_gene: TRBJ2-1; d_gene: .; CDR3aa: CAISGNNEQFF; CDR3nt: TGTGCCATCAGTGGTAACAATGAGCAGTTCTTC
v_gene: TRBV27; abundance: .; j_gene: TRBJ2-1; d_gene: .; CDR3aa: CASSSRGSYNEQFF; CDR3nt: TGTGCCAGCAGTTCCCGGGGTTCCTACAATGAGCAGTTCTTC
v_gene: TRBV5-1; abundance: .; j_gene: TRBJ2-7; d_gene: TRBD1; CDR3aa: CASSSEGTGITYEQYF; CDR3nt: TGCGCCAGCAGCTCGGAAGGGACAGGGATCACCTACGAGCAGTACTTC
v_gene: TRBV19; abundance: .; j_gene: TRBJ2-3; d_gene: .; CDR3aa: CASSDPSFSTSGTDTQYF; CDR3nt: TGTGCCAGTAGTGATCCCTCGTTCTCGACTAGTGGCACAGATACGCAGTATTTT
v_gene: TRBV7-9; abundance: .; j_gene: TRBJ1-5; d_gene: .; CDR3aa: CASSLGVSGLGNQPQHF; CDR3nt: TGTGCCAGCAGCTTAGGAGTAAGTGGGCTTGGCAATCAGCCCCAGCATTTT
v_gene: TRBV6-5; abundance: .; j_gene: TRBJ1-5; d_gene: .; CDR3aa: CATLSGVIRGQPQHF; CDR3nt: TGTGCCACCCTCTCAGGGGTTATAAGGGGTCAGCCCCAGCATTTT
v_gene: TRBV2; abundance: .; j_gene: TRBJ1-1; d_gene: .; CDR3aa: CASSARPNTEAFF; CDR3nt: TGTGCCAGCAGTGCTAGGCCGAACACTGAAGCTTTCTTT
v_gene: TRBV7-2; abundance: .; j_gene: TRBJ1-3; d_gene: .; CDR3aa: CASSLLALNTIYF; CDR3nt: TGTGCCAGCAGCTTATTGGCCTTAAACACCATATATTTT
v_gene: TRBV28; abundance: .; j_gene: TRBJ2-7; d_gene: TRBD1; CDR3aa: CASSPPTGGYEQYF; CDR3nt: TGTGCCAGCAGCCCCCCGACAGGGGGCTACGAGCAGTACTTC
v_gene: TRBV27; abundance: .; j_gene: TRBJ2-7; d_gene: .; CDR3aa: CASSKADAEQYF; CDR3nt: TGTGCCAGCTCTAAAGCGGACGCGGAGCAGTACTTC
v_gene: TRBV28; abundance: .; j_gene: TRBJ2-1; d_gene: TRBD1; CDR3aa: CASSFRQGVYNEQFF; CDR3nt: TGTGCCAGCAGTTTTAGGCAGGGGGTTTACAATGAGCAGTTCTTC
v_gene: TRBV15; abundance: .; j_gene: TRBJ2-2; d_gene: .; CDR3aa: CATSRERGTHTGELFF; CDR3nt: TGTGCCACCAGCAGAGAAAGGGGCACTCACACCGGGGAGCTGTTTTTT
v_gene: TRBV28; abundance: .; j_gene: TRBJ1-5; d_gene: TRBD1; CDR3aa: CASSLGQLSNQPQHF; CDR3nt: TGTGCCAGCAGTCTGGGACAGTTATCGAATCAGCCCCAGCATTTT
v_gene: TRBV29-1; abundance: .; j_gene: TRBJ2-1; d_gene: TRBD1; CDR3aa: CSVAQGVYNEQFF; CDR3nt: TGCAGCGTCGCGCAGGGGGTCTACAATGAGCAGTTCTTC
v_gene: TRBV5-6; abundance: .; j_gene: TRBJ1-1; d_gene: .; CDR3aa: CASSLTRVEAFF; CDR3nt: TGTGCCAGCAGCTTGACCAGGGTAGAAGCTTTCTTT
v_gene: TRBV7-3; abundance: .; j_gene: TRBJ2-5; d_gene: TRBD1; CDR3aa: CASSSGTGAQTQYF; CDR3nt: TGTGCCAGCAGCTCCGGGACAGGGGCACAGACCCAGTACTTC
v_gene: TRBV6-1; abundance: .; j_gene: TRBJ2-7; d_gene: TRBD1; CDR3aa: CASSEVGQGAFGRQYF; CDR3nt: TGTGCCAGCAGTGAAGTCGGACAGGGGGCATTTGGGCGGCAGTACTTC
v_gene: TRBV7-2; abundance: .; j_gene: TRBJ2-2; d_gene: .; CDR3aa: CASSFRVVTGELFF; CDR3nt: TGTGCCAGCAGCTTTCGAGTGGTTACCGGGGAGCTGTTTTTT
v_gene: TRBV7-9; abundance: .; j_gene: TRBJ2-3; d_gene: TRBD1; CDR3aa: CASSFGTGGTTRTDTQYF; CDR3nt: TGTGCCAGCAGCTTTGGGACAGGGGGGACCACTCGCACAGATACGCAGTATTTT
v_gene: TRBV4-2; abundance: .; j_gene: TRBJ1-5; d_gene: .; CDR3aa: CASSQGAGNNQPQHF; CDR3nt: TGTGCCAGCAGCCAAGGGGCGGGAAACAATCAGCCCCAGCATTTT
v_gene: TRBV18; abundance: once; j_gene: TRBJ2-3; d_gene: .; CDR3aa: CASSPLAGSSSTDTQYF; CDR3nt: TGTGCCAGCTCACCTCTGGCGGGGTCCTCGAGCACAGATACGCAGTATTTT
v_gene: TRBV28; abundance: .; j_gene: TRBJ1-5; d_gene: TRBD1; CDR3aa: CASSLGQGEQPQHF; CDR3nt: TGTGCCAGCAGTTTGGGGCAGGGGGAGCAGCCCCAGCATTTT
v_gene: TRBV7-8; abundance: few; j_gene: TRBJ1-3; d_gene: TRBD1; CDR3aa: CASSLVRGQTGNTIYF; CDR3nt: TGTGCCAGCAGCTTAGTTAGGGGGCAAACTGGAAACACCATATATTTT
v_gene: TRBV13; abundance: once; j_gene: TRBJ2-7; d_gene: TRBD2; CDR3aa: CASSPNVLVGGFYEQYF; CDR3nt: TGTGCCAGCAGCCCGAACGTGTTGGTGGGAGGGTTTTACGAGCAGTACTTC
v_gene: TRBV20-1; abundance: .; j_gene: TRBJ1-2; d_gene: .; CDR3aa: CSEKSPYGYTF; CDR3nt: TGCAGCGAAAAAAGCCCCTATGGCTACACCTTC
v_gene: TRBV6-1; abundance: .; j_gene: TRBJ2-2; d_gene: .; CDR3aa: CASSVRETTGELFF; CDR3nt: TGTGCCAGCAGTGTACGGGAGACCACCGGGGAGCTGTTTTTT